These T cell receptor beta chains were read from a single sample in a study of T cells in Graves' hyperthyroidism and ophthalmopathy. TCRdb recomputed calls from the multiplex PCR reads with MiXCR, one row per CDR3 protein. This sample has around 600,000 distinct CDR3 sequences; roughly 15% occur once, and the top ten carry approximately 12%. Input material: blood. The receptors originated from a woman aged 50 to 65 with Graves' ophthalmopathy. CDR3s include the opening cysteine and the closing phenylalanine or tryptophan. The D gene is left open where the match is weak. Size tells how often a clone was seen (once, few, many) or the class of an expanded clone, and some rows leave it out.

d_gene: TRBD1; abundance: -; v_gene: TRBV19; j_gene: TRBJ1-1; CDR3aa: CASSMRTGGPGTEAFF; CDR3nt: TGTGCCAGTAGTATGCGGACAGGGGGCCCGGGGACTGAAGCTTTCTTT
d_gene: -; abundance: -; v_gene: TRBV20-1; j_gene: TRBJ1-4; CDR3aa: CSATLPGHSRELFF; CDR3nt: TGCAGTGCTACTTTACCCGGCCACAGTAGGGAACTGTTTTTT
d_gene: -; abundance: -; v_gene: TRBV7-3; j_gene: TRBJ1-1; CDR3aa: CASSLLGGGSTEAFF; CDR3nt: TGTGCCAGCAGCTTACTTGGGGGAGGGAGCACTGAAGCTTTCTTT
d_gene: TRBD2; abundance: -; v_gene: TRBV24-1; j_gene: TRBJ2-1; CDR3aa: CATSDPRLAGHNEQFF; CDR3nt: TGTGCCACCAGTGATCCCAGACTAGCGGGCCACAATGAGCAGTTCTTC
d_gene: TRBD2; abundance: -; v_gene: TRBV4-3; j_gene: TRBJ2-3; CDR3aa: CASSQSGLAEQYF; CDR3nt: TGCGCCAGCAGCCAATCGGGACTAGCGGAGCAGTATTTT
d_gene: -; abundance: few; v_gene: TRBV20-1; j_gene: TRBJ1-4; CDR3aa: CSLSGGITNEKLFF; CDR3nt: TGCAGTCTATCCGGGGGCATTACTAATGAAAAACTGTTTTTT
d_gene: -; abundance: many; v_gene: TRBV7-8; j_gene: TRBJ2-1; CDR3aa: CASSSPSLFNEQFF; CDR3nt: TGTGCCAGCAGCTCTCCAAGTCTCTTCAATGAGCAGTTCTTC
d_gene: TRBD1; abundance: many; v_gene: TRBV20-1; j_gene: TRBJ2-7; CDR3aa: CSAPGQESSYEQYF; CDR3nt: TGCAGTGCCCCCGGACAGGAAAGCTCCTACGAGCAGTACTTC
d_gene: TRBD2; abundance: -; v_gene: TRBV4-3; j_gene: TRBJ2-3; CDR3aa: CASSQHSGRAVDTQYF; CDR3nt: TGCGCCAGCAGCCAACATAGCGGGAGGGCCGTTGATACGCAGTATTTT
d_gene: TRBD2; abundance: -; v_gene: TRBV28; j_gene: TRBJ2-1; CDR3aa: CASSFSGTSGASYNEQFF; CDR3nt: TGTGCCAGCAGTTTTTCCGGGACTAGCGGAGCTTCCTACAATGAGCAGTTCTTC
d_gene: -; abundance: many; v_gene: TRBV27; j_gene: TRBJ1-1; CDR3aa: CASRRGAVIPTEAFF; CDR3nt: TGTGCCAGCAGACGGGGGGCGGTGATTCCCACTGAAGCTTTCTTT
d_gene: -; abundance: -; v_gene: TRBV3-1; j_gene: TRBJ2-1; CDR3aa: CASSLGLLASYNEQFF; CDR3nt: TGTGCCAGCAGCCTCGGACTTCTGGCTTCCTACAATGAGCAGTTCTTC
d_gene: TRBD2; abundance: many; v_gene: TRBV15; j_gene: TRBJ2-2; CDR3aa: CATSRGRGLAGAATGELFF; CDR3nt: TGTGCCACCAGCAGAGGACGCGGACTAGCGGGAGCGGCCACCGGGGAGCTGTTTTTT
d_gene: TRBD2; abundance: -; v_gene: TRBV10-3; j_gene: TRBJ2-1; CDR3aa: CAISDRLAGEFF; CDR3nt: TGTGCCATCAGTGATCGGCTAGCGGGGGAGTTCTTC
d_gene: TRBD2; abundance: -; v_gene: TRBV6-1; j_gene: TRBJ2-1; CDR3aa: CASSKTSARSYNEQFF; CDR3nt: TGTGCCAGCAGTAAGACTAGCGCCCGCTCCTACAATGAGCAGTTCTTC
d_gene: -; abundance: -; v_gene: TRBV4-2; j_gene: TRBJ2-2; CDR3aa: CASSHVAMGLKTGELFF; CDR3nt: TGTGCCAGCAGCCACGTGGCTATGGGCCTTAAGACCGGGGAGCTGTTTTTT
d_gene: -; abundance: many; v_gene: TRBV3-1; j_gene: TRBJ1-1; CDR3aa: CASSSPGGDTEAFF; CDR3nt: TGTGCCAGCAGCTCCCCGGGGGGAGACACTGAAGCTTTCTTT
d_gene: TRBD2; abundance: many; v_gene: TRBV2; j_gene: TRBJ2-1; CDR3aa: CASRTSGSNEQFF; CDR3nt: TGTGCCAGCAGGACTAGCGGGAGCAATGAGCAGTTCTTC
d_gene: TRBD1; abundance: -; v_gene: TRBV18; j_gene: TRBJ1-5; CDR3aa: CASSPRTGDSNQPQHF; CDR3nt: TGTGCCAGCTCACCACGGACAGGAGATAGCAATCAGCCCCAGCATTTT
d_gene: -; abundance: many; v_gene: TRBV28; j_gene: TRBJ2-7; CDR3aa: CASSLIGGAAYEQYF; CDR3nt: TGTGCCAGCAGTTTAATTGGCGGGGCGGCCTACGAGCAGTACTTC
d_gene: -; abundance: few; v_gene: TRBV28; j_gene: TRBJ1-2; CDR3aa: CASSSPWTF; CDR3nt: TGTGCCAGCAGTTCCCCTTGGACCTTC
d_gene: -; abundance: -; v_gene: TRBV6-5; j_gene: TRBJ1-1; CDR3aa: CASSYSVVLNTETFF; CDR3nt: TGTGCCAGCAGTTACTCGGTGGTATTGAACACTGAAACTTTCTTT
d_gene: TRBD2; abundance: many; v_gene: TRBV13; j_gene: TRBJ2-7; CDR3aa: CASSLGLAGVHEQYF; CDR3nt: TGTGCCAGCAGCTTGGGACTAGCGGGAGTTCACGAGCAGTACTTC
d_gene: TRBD1; abundance: many; v_gene: TRBV6-1; j_gene: TRBJ1-5; CDR3aa: CASSSTGFGNQPQHF; CDR3nt: TGTGCCAGCAGTTCGACAGGGTTCGGCAATCAGCCCCAGCATTTT
d_gene: TRBD2; abundance: -; v_gene: TRBV5-1; j_gene: TRBJ2-4; CDR3aa: CASSLRLAGGPVKNIQYF; CDR3nt: TGCGCCAGCAGCTTGAGACTAGCGGGAGGGCCAGTCAAAAACATTCAGTACTTC